This T cell receptor beta chain emerged from a study of T-cell reconstitution after alpha-beta-depleted transplantation in children. Study-wide points: It was surviving recipient T cells and thymic progenitors that gave some patients high TCRbeta diversity at day 60. One year post-transplant, T-cell counts and diversity were largely derived from T cells produced anew.

The V and J ends lost 3 bases and 9 bases, in that order; junction bases with no gene match: 3. Germline V lookup: CDR1 SGHRS, CDR2 YFSETQ. This CDR3 is 14 amino acids long. Concerning this clonotype: Its specificity is not known.

Unique molecular identifiers were incorporated during preparation of the TCRbeta library. Each CDR3 protein gets one entry after TCRdb re-called the PCR reads with MiXCR. The repertoire has about 980,000 distinct CDR3 sequences, roughly 31% of them found once; the top ten carry about 28%. Sequencing was performed on PBMCs, mostly from graft donor cells, taken 360 days after TCRalphabeta/CD19-depleted stem cell transplant. The rearrangement joins TRBV5-1 to TRBJ2-1, with 13 bases that match TRBD2. This TCR was sampled from a boy in the first two years of life who had a stem cell transplant for SCID, so the T cells may come from the graft donor. In DNA form, the CDR3 reads TGCGCCAGCAGCTGGACTAGCGGGGGAGGTGAGCAGTTCTTC. Translating it yields CASSWTSGGGEQFF. The full variable domain, its missing parts supplied by reference TRBV5-1 and TRBJ2-1, is KAGVTQTPRYLIKTRGQQVTLSCSPISGHRSVSWYQQTPGQGLQFLFEYFSETQRNKGNFPGRFSGRQFSNSRSEMNVSTLELGDSALYLCASSWTSGGGEQFFGPGTRLTVL.